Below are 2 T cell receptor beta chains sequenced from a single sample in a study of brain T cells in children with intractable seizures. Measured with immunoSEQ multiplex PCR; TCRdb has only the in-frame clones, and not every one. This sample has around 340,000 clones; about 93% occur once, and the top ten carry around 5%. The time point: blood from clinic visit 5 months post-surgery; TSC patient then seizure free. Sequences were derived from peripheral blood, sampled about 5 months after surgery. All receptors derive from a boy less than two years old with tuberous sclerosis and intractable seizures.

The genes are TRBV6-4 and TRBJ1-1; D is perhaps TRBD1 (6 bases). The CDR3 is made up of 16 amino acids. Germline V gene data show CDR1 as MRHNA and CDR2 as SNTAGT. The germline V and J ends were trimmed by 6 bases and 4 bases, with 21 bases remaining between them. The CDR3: CASRDGNRDFCTEAFF. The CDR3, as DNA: TGTGCCAGCAGGGACGGAAACAGGGACTTCTGCACTGAAGCTTTCTTT.

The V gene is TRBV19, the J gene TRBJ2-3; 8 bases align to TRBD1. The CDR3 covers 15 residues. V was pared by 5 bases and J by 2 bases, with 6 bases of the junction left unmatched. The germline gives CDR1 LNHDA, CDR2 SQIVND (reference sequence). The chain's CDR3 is CASSPRTGYTDTQYF. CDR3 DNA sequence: TGTGCCAGTAGTCCACGGACAGGGTACACAGATACGCAGTATTTT.